These T cell receptor beta chains were read from a single sample in a study of T cell changes during pregnancy in multiple sclerosis. Method: immunoSEQ multiplex PCR; TCRdb's copy keeps in-frame clones and lacks some. The table records about 20,000 clones, about 85% of them present only once. The material was CD8+ T cells from peripheral blood mononuclear cells, obtained after pregnancy. The receptors were gathered from a female donor with multiple sclerosis, enrolled in a pregnancy study. CDR3s include the opening cysteine and the closing phenylalanine or tryptophan. The D gene is left open where the match is weak. Clone sizes are given selectively: once, few, many, or a class where the clone is expanded.

clone_size,v_call,j_call,d_call,cdr3_aa,cdr3_nt
NA,TRBV6-5,TRBJ1-1,TRBD1,CASSYGTDLNTEAFF,TGTGCCAGCAGTTACGGGACAGACCTGAACACTGAAGCTTTCTTT
NA,TRBV11-2,TRBJ2-3,NA,CASSLGDRPFTDTQYF,TGTGCCAGCAGCTTAGGAGACAGGCCTTTTACAGATACGCAGTATTTT
NA,TRBV14,TRBJ2-7,TRBD2,CASSLAGGPYEQYF,TGTGCCAGCAGTCTAGCGGGGGGGCCCTACGAGCAGTACTTC
NA,TRBV7-9,TRBJ2-1,NA,CASSLEGGTYNEQFF,TGTGCCAGCAGCTTAGAAGGAGGGACCTACAATGAGCAGTTCTTC
NA,TRBV5-5,TRBJ1-6,NA,CASSLGGGRTIYNSPLHF,TGTGCCAGCAGCTTGGGTGGTGGGAGAACAATCTATAATTCACCCCTCCACTTT
NA,TRBV7-8,TRBJ1-6,TRBD1,CASSARDSFNSPLHF,TGTGCCAGCAGCGCCCGGGACAGCTTTAATTCACCCCTCCACTTT
NA,TRBV4-1,TRBJ1-2,NA,CASSQVTDLFYGYTF,TGCGCCAGCAGCCAAGTTACTGATTTGTTCTATGGCTACACCTTC
once,TRBV9,TRBJ1-5,NA,CASSDGGGADQPQHF,TGTGCCAGCAGCGATGGTGGGGGGGCGGATCAGCCCCAGCATTTT
NA,TRBV5-6,TRBJ1-1,NA,CASSPGENTEAFF,TGTGCCAGCAGCCCCGGGGAGAATACTGAAGCTTTCTTT
NA,TRBV4-3,TRBJ1-1,NA,CASSQIFEGNTEAFF,TGCGCCAGCAGCCAAATTTTTGAGGGGAACACTGAAGCTTTCTTT
NA,TRBV11-2,TRBJ1-2,TRBD1,CASSSPMLGTDYGYTF,TGTGCCAGCAGCTCCCCGATGCTAGGGACAGACTATGGCTACACCTTC
NA,TRBV11-2,TRBJ2-7,NA,CASSLSSGAPEQYF,TGTGCCAGCAGCTTATCGTCGGGAGCTCCGGAGCAGTACTTC
NA,TRBV15,TRBJ1-4,TRBD1,CATSTGGREKLFF,TGTGCCACCAGCACAGGGGGGAGAGAAAAACTGTTTTTT
NA,TRBV16,TRBJ2-2,TRBD1,CASSQLTGRNTGELFF,TGTGCCAGCAGCCAATTGACAGGGAGGAACACCGGGGAGCTGTTTTTT
NA,TRBV9,TRBJ2-7,TRBD2,CASSAGTSGTYEQYF,TGTGCCAGCAGCGCTGGGACTAGCGGAACCTACGAGCAGTACTTC
NA,TRBV2,TRBJ1-4,TRBD1,CASSDRGPTNEKLFF,TGTGCCAGCAGTGATAGGGGGCCAACTAATGAAAAACTGTTTTTT
NA,TRBV30,TRBJ2-2,TRBD2,CAWSEGSGHTGELFF,TGTGCCTGGAGTGAGGGTAGCGGGCACACCGGGGAGCTGTTTTTT
NA,TRBV6-5,TRBJ2-7,TRBD2,CASSYHPTGGTYEQYF,TGTGCCAGCAGTTACCACCCGACGGGAGGAACCTACGAGCAGTACTTC
NA,TRBV5-4,TRBJ2-5,TRBD1,CASSESTGLETQYF,TGTGCCAGCAGCGAATCGACAGGGCTAGAGACCCAGTACTTC
NA,TRBV5-1,TRBJ2-7,NA,CASSLDNYEQYF,TGCGCCAGCAGTTTGGACAACTACGAGCAGTACTTC
NA,TRBV27,TRBJ2-3,TRBD2,CASSPIPSGSTDTQYF,TGTGCCAGCAGCCCGATTCCTAGCGGGAGCACAGATACGCAGTATTTT
NA,TRBV7-9,TRBJ2-5,TRBD1,CASTGQDRGQETQYF,TGTGCCAGCACGGGACAGGACAGGGGCCAAGAGACCCAGTACTTC
once,TRBV19,TRBJ2-1,TRBD2,CASTSGGYEQFF,TGTGCCAGTACCAGCGGGGGTTATGAGCAGTTCTTC
NA,TRBV27,TRBJ2-7,TRBD2,CASVGLDYEQYF,TGTGCCAGCGTGGGACTAGACTACGAGCAGTACTTC
NA,TRBV6-5,TRBJ1-2,NA,CASFVGQGGDGYTF,TGTGCCAGCTTCGTTGGTCAGGGAGGAGATGGCTACACCTTC